This T cell receptor (beta chain) was captured in a study of post-analysis software for immune sequencing data. Note on this clonotype: What it binds is unknown.

The CDR3 has 14 residues. Germline CDR1 LNHDA, CDR2 SQIVND (reference sequence). Trimming removed 4 bases at V and 2 bases at J, with 12 bases between. Study-level points and caveats: Controls had lower frequencies than patients of about 5 TRBV segments, which included TRBV5-6, TRBV5-1 and TRBV20-1.

cDNA libraries of TCR beta carried unique molecular identifiers. One entry per CDR3 protein, called by TCRdb with MiXCR from the PCR reads. This sample has about 820,000 distinct CDR3 sequences, with under 70% found just once. This sequence originates from a girl between 10 and 17 years old with multiple sclerosis. Sequenced input: blood. The chain has TRBV19 and TRBJ2-7, with unresolved D. The CDR3 sequence is CASSNIGLTYEQYF. For the CDR3, the DNA is TGTGCCAGTAGTAATATCGGCCTGACCTACGAGCAGTACTTC.